A single sample is the source of the 14 T cell receptor beta chains below, sequenced in a study of CD8 T cells in Susac syndrome (dated by TCRdb to 2018 to 2020). Libraries were prepared through the immunoSEQ multiplex PCR assay. RNA was extracted with the RNeasy kit and about 0.5 to 1 ug was reverse transcribed using random hexamers. TCRdb reprocessing: public reads trimmed at Q25 with fastp, clones called with MiXCR, in-frame beta chains kept. When rows share a CDR3 protein, they turn into one entry using the most common DNA and genes. The sample profile shows tens of thousands of distinct CDR3 sequences; nearly 96% of them were found once. 0.11% of the sample belongs to the ten largest clones. The sequenced sample was CD4+ T cells from PBMCs. These receptors all stem from a human donor with multiple sclerosis.

This clonotype appeared a few times. This chain connects TRBV11-2 to TRBJ2-5, with D perhaps matching TRBD2 (5 bases). V was trimmed by 4 bases and J by 1 base, leaving 7 bases between them. The CDR3 runs 13 residues. Germline V gene data show CDR1 as SGHAT and CDR2 as FQNNGV. CDR3 sequence (DNA): TGTGCCAGCAGCTCCGGGGTCCAAGAGACCCAGTACTTC. It encodes CASSSGVQETQYF.

The rearrangement links TRBV20-1 to TRBJ2-5; 10 nucleotides align to TRBD2. This CDR3 is built from 14 residues. V gave up 7 bases and J gave up 6 bases; unmatched junction bases: 11. Germline CDR1 is DFQATT and CDR2 is SNEGSKA (reference sequence). This CDR3 reads CSVLLAGGWQTQYF. CDR3 nucleotide sequence: TGCAGTGTCCTGTTAGCGGGGGGCTGGCAGACCCAGTACTTC.

The chain links TRBV12-3 or TRBV12-4 to TRBJ2-1; 13 nucleotides match TRBD2. The CDR3 spans 13 residues. Trimming at V came to 5 bases and at J to 14 bases, leaving 6 bases not matched to a gene. The CDR3 here is CASSPTSGGQEFF. CDR3 in DNA: TGTGCCAGCAGTCCGACTAGCGGGGGGCAGGAGTTCTTC.

This clonotype was seen just once. The CDR3 spells CASSLWGRYNEQFF. The CDR3 nucleotides read TGCGCCAGCAGCCTTTGGGGGAGGTACAATGAGCAGTTCTTC. V is TRBV4-1 and J is TRBJ2-1; the D gene is possibly TRBD2 (6 bases). Germline V gives CDR1 MGHRA, CDR2 YSYEKL. V lost 4 bases and J 4 bases, leaving 11 bases between the germline ends. There are 14 residues in the CDR3.

This chain links TRBV29-1 with TRBJ2-5, with 10 nucleotides matching TRBD2. CDR1 is SQVTM, CDR2 ANQGSEA, per germline. J gave up 8 bases and V 3 bases, and 12 bases lay outside the gene matches. The CDR3 has 15 amino acids. The CDR3 coding sequence is TGCAGCGTTGAGGGGACTAGCGTTATCGGGGGAACCCAGTACTTC. Encoded protein: CSVEGTSVIGGTQYF.

This chain connects TRBV5-8 to TRBJ2-1; 9 bases align to TRBD1. V shed 8 bases and J 4 bases; nucleotides not matched to a gene: 10. The CDR3 is 15 residues long. The germline V gene encodes CDR1 SGHTS and CDR2 YDEGEE. The CDR3 sequence is CASVGTGRRYNEQFF. As DNA, the CDR3 is TGTGCCAGTGTAGGGACAGGGAGAAGGTACAATGAGCAGTTCTTC.

The rearrangement uses TRBV12-3 or TRBV12-4 and TRBJ2-2; D gene unclear. V lost 7 bases to trimming and J lost 6 bases, with 15 bases between them. The CDR3 totals 14 residues. The DNA for the CDR3 is TGTGCCAGCACCTTTTTCCCAGTGGCCGGGGAGCTGTTTTTT. Encoded protein: CASTFFPVAGELFF.

This clonotype appeared a single time. The chain joins TRBV24-1 to TRBJ1-2; D perhaps matches TRBD1 (5 bases). Germline CDR1 is KGHDR and CDR2 is SFDVKD. The CDR3 consists of 13 residues. V lost 2 bases to trimming and J lost 4 bases, with 7 bases between them. CDR3 coding DNA: TGTGCCACCAGTGATTCCGACAGCTATGGCTACACCTTC. Residues: CATSDSDSYGYTF.

J is TRBJ2-5 and V is TRBV12-3 or TRBV12-4; D tentatively fits TRBD1 or TRBD2 (5 bases each). This CDR3 is built from 14 residues. Trimming removed 2 bases at V and 5 bases at J, with 12 bases between. CDR3 nucleotides: TGTGCCAGCAGTTTAAGAGGGGAGAGGGAGACCCAGTACTTC. Translating gives CASSLRGERETQYF.

This clonotype has a single count. This chain joins TRBV2 and TRBJ1-6, with D unresolved. This CDR3 contains 12 residues. CDR1 and CDR2 (germline): SNHLY, FYNNEI. V shed 6 bases and J shed 10 bases, with 10 bases lying between them. DNA for the CDR3: TGTGCCAGCAGGGACTCGGGGTCACCCCTCCACTTT. Its translation is CASRDSGSPLHF.

The chain employs TRBV11-2 and TRBJ2-3; 11 nucleotides line up with TRBD2. Germline assignment: CDR1 SGHAT and CDR2 FQNNGV. This CDR3 is built from 20 residues. J gave up 0 bases and V 1 base, and 12 bases lay outside the gene matches. Here the CDR3 reads CASSLVGLAGGFESTDTQYF. Here the CDR3 DNA reads TGTGCCAGCAGCTTAGTAGGGCTAGCGGGGGGTTTTGAGAGCACAGATACGCAGTATTTT. Complete variable domain (other parts from reference TRBV11-2 and TRBJ2-3): EAGVAQSPRYKIIEKRQSVAFWCNPISGHATLYWYQQILGQGPKLLIQFQNNGVVDDSQLPKDRFSAERLKGVDSTLKIQPAKLEDSAVYLCASSLVGLAGGFESTDTQYFGPGTRLTVL.

The V call is TRBV29-1, the J call TRBJ1-2, with TRBD1 as a possible D gene (5 bases). Germline V lookup: CDR1 SQVTM, CDR2 ANQGSEA. The CDR3 consists of 14 residues. V was pared by 7 bases and J by 2 bases, with 17 bases between. The CDR3 bases are TGCAGCGCCACCCCTCTGGCAGGGAACTATGGCTACACCTTC. It is translated as CSATPLAGNYGYTF.

The chain uses TRBV6-1 and TRBJ1-6; D is perhaps TRBD1 (5 bases). Germline assignment: CDR1 MNHNS and CDR2 SASEGT. The CDR3 has 15 amino acids. With 0 bases removed from V and 10 bases from J, the gap between germline ends came to 13 bases. The CDR3 is CASSEAGQGGSPLHF. The CDR3 DNA is TGTGCCAGCAGTGAAGCGGGGCAGGGTGGATCACCCCTCCACTTT.

The chain employs TRBV5-1 and TRBJ2-2; D is unresolved. The CDR3 runs to 16 residues. The germline CDR1 and CDR2 sequences are SGHRS and YFSETQ. Trimming removed 1 base from V and 1 base from J, with 11 bases in between. Here the CDR3 DNA reads TGCGCCAGCAGCTTGCCCAAAACCAAGAACACCGGGGAGCTGTTTTTT. It is translated as CASSLPKTKNTGELFF.